The clone carrying this T cell receptor (beta chain) was found many times. What it binds is unknown. This entry is derived from a study of Graves' ophthalmopathy and Graves' hyperthyroidism. Study outcomes and limitations: Progression of ophthalmopathy was predicted by the model with around 68% sensitivity and less than 85% specificity. Most expanded clonotypes from thyroid (those above 0.001 frequency) were also found in blood.

Amplification of the TCR beta CDR3 regions used RNA transcripts (as template). First-round RT-PCR employed HTBI primers, with a second-round multiplex PCR after it. MiXCR, applied by TCRdb to the multiplex PCR reads, yields one record per CDR3 protein. Of roughly 500,000 distinct CDR3 sequences listed, approximately 14% are singletons. V shed 3 bases and J shed 7 bases, with 17 bases lying between them. The CDR3 sequence is 15 residues long. Looked up from germline, CDR1 is KGHDR and CDR2 is SFDVKD. The sample comprised blood. The clonotype was recovered from a woman aged 25 to 39 with Graves' ophthalmopathy. V gene TRBV24-1 combines with J gene TRBJ1-2; TRBD1 is a possible D gene (5 bases). CDR3 DNA: TGTGCCACCAGTGATCCGGACAAACCACTAATTGGCTACACCTTC. Translated: CATSDPDKPLIGYTF.